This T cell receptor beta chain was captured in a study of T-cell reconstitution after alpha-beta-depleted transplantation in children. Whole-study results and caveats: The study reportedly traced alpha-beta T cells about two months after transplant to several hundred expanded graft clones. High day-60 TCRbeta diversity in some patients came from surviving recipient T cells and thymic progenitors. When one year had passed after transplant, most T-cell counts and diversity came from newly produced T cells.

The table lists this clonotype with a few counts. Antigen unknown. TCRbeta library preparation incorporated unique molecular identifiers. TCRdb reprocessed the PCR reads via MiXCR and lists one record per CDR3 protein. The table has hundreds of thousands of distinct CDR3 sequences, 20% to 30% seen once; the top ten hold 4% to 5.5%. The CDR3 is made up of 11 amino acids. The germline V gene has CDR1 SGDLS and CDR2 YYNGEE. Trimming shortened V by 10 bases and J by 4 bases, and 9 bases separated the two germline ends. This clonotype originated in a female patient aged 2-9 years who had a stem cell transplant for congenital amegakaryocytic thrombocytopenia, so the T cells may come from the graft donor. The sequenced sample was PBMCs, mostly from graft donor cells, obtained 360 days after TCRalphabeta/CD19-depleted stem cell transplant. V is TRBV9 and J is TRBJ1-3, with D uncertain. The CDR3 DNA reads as TGTGCCCCCAGGTCCGGAAACACCATATATTTT. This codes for CAPRSGNTIYF.